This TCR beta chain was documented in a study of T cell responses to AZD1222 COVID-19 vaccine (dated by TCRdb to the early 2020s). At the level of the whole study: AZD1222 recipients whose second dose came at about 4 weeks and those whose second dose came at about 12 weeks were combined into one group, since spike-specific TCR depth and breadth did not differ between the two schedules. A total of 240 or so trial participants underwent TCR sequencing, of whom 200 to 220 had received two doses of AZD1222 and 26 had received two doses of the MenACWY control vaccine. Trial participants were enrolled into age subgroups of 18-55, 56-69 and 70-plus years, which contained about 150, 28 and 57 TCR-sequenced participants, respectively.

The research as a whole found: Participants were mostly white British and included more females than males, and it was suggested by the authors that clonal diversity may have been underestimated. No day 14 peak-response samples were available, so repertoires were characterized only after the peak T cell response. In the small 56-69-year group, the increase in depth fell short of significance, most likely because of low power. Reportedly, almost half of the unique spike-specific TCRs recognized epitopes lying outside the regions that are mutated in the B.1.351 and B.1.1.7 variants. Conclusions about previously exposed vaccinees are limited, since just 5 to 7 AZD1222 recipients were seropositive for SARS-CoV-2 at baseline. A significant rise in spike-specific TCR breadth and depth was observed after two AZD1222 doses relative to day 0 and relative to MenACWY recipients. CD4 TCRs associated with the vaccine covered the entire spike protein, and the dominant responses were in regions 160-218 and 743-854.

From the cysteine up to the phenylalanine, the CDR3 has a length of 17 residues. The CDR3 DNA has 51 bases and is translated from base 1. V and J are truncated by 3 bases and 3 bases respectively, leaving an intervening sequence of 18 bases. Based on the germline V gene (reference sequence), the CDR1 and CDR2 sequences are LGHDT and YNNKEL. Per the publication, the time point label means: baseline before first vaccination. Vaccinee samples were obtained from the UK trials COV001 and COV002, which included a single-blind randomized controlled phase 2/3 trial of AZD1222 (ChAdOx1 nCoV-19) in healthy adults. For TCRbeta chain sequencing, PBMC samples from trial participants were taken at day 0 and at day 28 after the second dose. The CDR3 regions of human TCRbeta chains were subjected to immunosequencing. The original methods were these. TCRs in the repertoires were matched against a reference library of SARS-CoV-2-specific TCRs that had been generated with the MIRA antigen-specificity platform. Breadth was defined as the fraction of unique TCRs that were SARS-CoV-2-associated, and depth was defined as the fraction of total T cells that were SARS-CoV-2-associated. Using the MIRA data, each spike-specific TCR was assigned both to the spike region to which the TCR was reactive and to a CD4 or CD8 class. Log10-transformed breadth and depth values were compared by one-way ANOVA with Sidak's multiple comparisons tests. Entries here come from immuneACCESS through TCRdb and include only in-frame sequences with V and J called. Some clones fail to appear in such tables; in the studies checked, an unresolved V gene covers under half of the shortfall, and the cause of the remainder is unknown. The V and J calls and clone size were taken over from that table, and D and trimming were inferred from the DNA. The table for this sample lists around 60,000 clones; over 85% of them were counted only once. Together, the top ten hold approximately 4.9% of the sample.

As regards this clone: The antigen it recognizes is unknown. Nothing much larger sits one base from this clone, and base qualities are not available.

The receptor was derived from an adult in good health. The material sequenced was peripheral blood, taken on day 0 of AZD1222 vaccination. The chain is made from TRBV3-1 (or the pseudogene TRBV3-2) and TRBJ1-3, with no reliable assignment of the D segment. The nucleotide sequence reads TGTGCCAGCAGCCACCACGACCTCCTCGAGGGTGGAAACACCATATATTTT. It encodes CASSHHDLLEGGNTIYF.